A selection of T cell receptor beta chains follows, all from one sample in a study of blood T cell repertoires in COVID-19. Profiling relied on immunoSEQ multiplex PCR, and the TCRdb table lists in-frame clones only, not all of them. The sample lists some 140,000 clones, around 87% seen once, with 2% to 2.5% in the top ten. Sequenced: peripheral blood. These receptors came from a man between 50 and 59 years old with active COVID-19. CDR3s include the opening cysteine and the closing phenylalanine or tryptophan. A D gene is named only where the DNA matches it firmly. For some rows the clone size is stated as once, few or many, or as a class when expanded; others skip it.

v_call: TRBV10-3; j_call: TRBJ2-5; clone_size: .; d_call: TRBD1; cdr3_aa: CAISKQGAEKTQYF; cdr3_nt: TGTGCCATCAGTAAACAGGGGGCTGAGAAGACCCAGTACTTC
v_call: TRBV19; j_call: TRBJ1-4; clone_size: .; d_call: TRBD1; cdr3_aa: CATSGTANEKLFF; cdr3_nt: TGTGCCACCTCCGGGACAGCAAATGAAAAACTGTTTTTT
v_call: TRBV6-5; j_call: TRBJ2-7; clone_size: .; d_call: .; cdr3_aa: CASSRGRDYEQYF; cdr3_nt: TGTGCCAGCAGTAGAGGACGGGACTACGAGCAGTACTTC
v_call: TRBV7-9; j_call: TRBJ2-7; clone_size: .; d_call: TRBD1; cdr3_aa: CASSARDRGSYEQYF; cdr3_nt: TGTGCCAGCAGCGCCCGGGACAGGGGTTCCTACGAGCAGTACTTC
v_call: TRBV7-2; j_call: TRBJ1-3; clone_size: .; d_call: TRBD1; cdr3_aa: CASSPETGIGNTIYF; cdr3_nt: TGTGCCAGCAGCCCAGAGACAGGGATCGGAAACACCATATATTTT
v_call: TRBV6-5; j_call: TRBJ1-2; clone_size: .; d_call: TRBD1; cdr3_aa: CASDSGTGDYGYTF; cdr3_nt: TGTGCCAGCGACTCCGGGACAGGGGACTATGGCTACACCTTC
v_call: TRBV4-2; j_call: TRBJ2-2; clone_size: few; d_call: TRBD1; cdr3_aa: CASSQGPGQAYTGELFF; cdr3_nt: TGTGCCAGCAGCCAAGGCCCGGGACAGGCGTACACCGGGGAGCTGTTTTTT
v_call: TRBV5-1; j_call: TRBJ2-1; clone_size: .; d_call: TRBD1; cdr3_aa: CASSLDQGARGEQFF; cdr3_nt: TGCGCCAGCAGCTTGGATCAGGGGGCAAGGGGTGAGCAGTTCTTC
v_call: TRBV6-1; j_call: TRBJ2-5; clone_size: .; d_call: TRBD2; cdr3_aa: CASSEVGFERGRRETQYF; cdr3_nt: TGTGCCAGCAGTGAAGTGGGATTTGAGCGGGGGCGGCGGGAGACCCAGTACTTC
v_call: TRBV7-8; j_call: TRBJ2-7; clone_size: few; d_call: .; cdr3_aa: CASSLVNEQYF; cdr3_nt: TGTGCCAGCAGCTTAGTCAACGAGCAGTACTTC
v_call: TRBV19; j_call: TRBJ2-7; clone_size: .; d_call: .; cdr3_aa: CASGHPQYF; cdr3_nt: TGTGCCAGCGGACATCCGCAGTACTTC
v_call: TRBV10-3; j_call: TRBJ2-1; clone_size: few; d_call: TRBD2; cdr3_aa: CAIRTSGGAYNEQFF; cdr3_nt: TGTGCCATCAGGACTAGCGGGGGGGCCTACAATGAGCAGTTCTTC
v_call: TRBV3-1/TRBV3-2; j_call: TRBJ2-1; clone_size: .; d_call: TRBD2; cdr3_aa: CASSPFSSGEYNEQFF; cdr3_nt: TGTGCCAGCAGCCCGTTTTCGAGCGGGGAATACAATGAGCAGTTCTTC
v_call: TRBV2; j_call: TRBJ1-1; clone_size: .; d_call: TRBD1; cdr3_aa: CASILGQEPPGNTEAFF; cdr3_nt: TGTGCCAGCATCTTGGGACAGGAACCCCCGGGGAACACTGAAGCTTTCTTT
v_call: TRBV5-4; j_call: TRBJ2-7; clone_size: .; d_call: .; cdr3_aa: CASSLQVFGTYEQYF; cdr3_nt: TGTGCCAGCAGCCTACAGGTGTTCGGGACATACGAGCAGTACTTC
v_call: TRBV9; j_call: TRBJ1-3; clone_size: .; d_call: .; cdr3_aa: CASSVPGNSGGNTIYF; cdr3_nt: TGTGCCAGCAGCGTCCCAGGGAACTCTGGGGGAAACACCATATATTTT
v_call: TRBV19; j_call: TRBJ2-2; clone_size: .; d_call: .; cdr3_aa: CASISTGELFF; cdr3_nt: TGTGCCAGTATCAGTACCGGGGAGCTGTTTTTT
v_call: TRBV19; j_call: TRBJ2-2; clone_size: .; d_call: TRBD2; cdr3_aa: CAASGGPHGGTGELFF; cdr3_nt: TGTGCCGCGAGCGGGGGCCCTCACGGGGGCACCGGGGAGCTGTTTTTT
v_call: TRBV5-1; j_call: TRBJ2-3; clone_size: .; d_call: TRBD1; cdr3_aa: CASSLQGPGDTQYF; cdr3_nt: TGCGCCAGCAGCTTACAGGGGCCGGGAGATACGCAGTATTTT
v_call: TRBV2; j_call: TRBJ1-2; clone_size: once; d_call: .; cdr3_aa: CASRYSGTLNGYTF; cdr3_nt: TGTGCCAGCAGGTACTCCGGGACATTGAACGGCTACACCTTC
v_call: TRBV5-1; j_call: TRBJ1-2; clone_size: .; d_call: .; cdr3_aa: CASSLSANYGYTF; cdr3_nt: TGCGCCAGCAGCCTGTCTGCTAACTATGGCTACACCTTC
v_call: TRBV4-1; j_call: TRBJ1-1; clone_size: .; d_call: .; cdr3_aa: CASSQPEGTEAFF; cdr3_nt: TGCGCCAGCAGCCAACCAGAGGGCACTGAAGCTTTCTTT
v_call: TRBV2; j_call: TRBJ1-2; clone_size: .; d_call: .; cdr3_aa: CASKNRDRYYGYTF; cdr3_nt: TGTGCCAGCAAAAACAGGGATCGATACTATGGCTACACCTTC
v_call: TRBV6-5; j_call: TRBJ1-1; clone_size: .; d_call: .; cdr3_aa: CASVIGVWSTEAFF; cdr3_nt: TGTGCCAGCGTCATCGGGGTCTGGAGCACTGAAGCTTTCTTT
v_call: TRBV4-1; j_call: TRBJ1-4; clone_size: .; d_call: .; cdr3_aa: CASSLPYEKLFF; cdr3_nt: TGCGCCAGCAGCCTTCCGTATGAAAAACTGTTTTTT
v_call: TRBV11-3; j_call: TRBJ2-5; clone_size: .; d_call: .; cdr3_aa: CASSRGYETQYF; cdr3_nt: TGTGCCAGCAGCAGAGGGTATGAGACCCAGTACTTC
v_call: TRBV5-1; j_call: TRBJ1-2; clone_size: once; d_call: TRBD1; cdr3_aa: CASSSWTGNDGYTF; cdr3_nt: TGCGCCAGCAGCTCATGGACAGGGAATGATGGCTACACCTTC